This T cell receptor (beta chain) was profiled in a study of blood T cell dynamics during melanoma immunotherapy. Time point noted: pre-treatment baseline. This CDR3 has 14 amino acids. Germline CDR1 and CDR2: MNHNY and SVGAGI (reference sequence). Trimming pared 2 bases from V and 0 bases from J, leaving 6 bases between. Profiled with immunoSEQ multiplex PCR; TCRdb holds only in-frame clones, not every one. The table shows approximately 15,000 clones, with roughly 86% occurring only once. Sequences were derived from blood, sampled from a patient treated with checkpoint blockade. The rearrangement uses TRBV6-6 and TRBJ2-3; no clear D gene. This receptor was identified in a human donor with melanoma. CDR3 DNA: TGTGCCAGCAGTTACGGGCAGAGCACAGATACGCAGTATTTT. Protein sequence: CASSYGQSTDTQYF.